This T cell receptor beta chain originates from a study of blood T cell repertoires in COVID-19. Sequencing used immunoSEQ multiplex PCR; TCRdb keeps in-frame clones, though not all of them. Found here are fewer than 500,000 clones, 85% to 90% of them singletons; the top ten hold more than 0.95%. Trimming removed 0 bases from V and 3 bases from J, with 8 bases in between. CDR3 length equals 15 residues. From germline, CDR1 is LGHNA and CDR2 YNFKEQ. V is TRBV4-2 and J is TRBJ1-4; D not certain. This receptor was obtained from a man younger than 45 who had recovered from COVID-19. Sequenced sample: PBMCs or T cells enriched from blood (not recorded which). The CDR3, as DNA: TGTGCCAGCAGCCAAGATGAGCGGGCTAATGAAAAACTGTTTTTT. Translating gives CASSQDERANEKLFF.